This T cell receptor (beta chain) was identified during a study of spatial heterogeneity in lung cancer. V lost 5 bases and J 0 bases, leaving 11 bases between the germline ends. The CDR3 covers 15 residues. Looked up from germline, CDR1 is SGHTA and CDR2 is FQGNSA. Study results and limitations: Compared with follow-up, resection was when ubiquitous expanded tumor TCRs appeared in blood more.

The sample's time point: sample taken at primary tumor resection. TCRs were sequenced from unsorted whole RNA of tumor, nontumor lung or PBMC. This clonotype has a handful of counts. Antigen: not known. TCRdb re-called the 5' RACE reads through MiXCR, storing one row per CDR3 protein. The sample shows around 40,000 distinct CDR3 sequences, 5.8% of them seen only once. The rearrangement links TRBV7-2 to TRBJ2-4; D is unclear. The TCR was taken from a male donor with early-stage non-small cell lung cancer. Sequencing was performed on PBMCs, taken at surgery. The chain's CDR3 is CASSRPDGAKNIQYF. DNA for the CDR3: TGTGCCAGCAGCCGCCCAGACGGAGCCAAAAACATTCAGTACTTC.